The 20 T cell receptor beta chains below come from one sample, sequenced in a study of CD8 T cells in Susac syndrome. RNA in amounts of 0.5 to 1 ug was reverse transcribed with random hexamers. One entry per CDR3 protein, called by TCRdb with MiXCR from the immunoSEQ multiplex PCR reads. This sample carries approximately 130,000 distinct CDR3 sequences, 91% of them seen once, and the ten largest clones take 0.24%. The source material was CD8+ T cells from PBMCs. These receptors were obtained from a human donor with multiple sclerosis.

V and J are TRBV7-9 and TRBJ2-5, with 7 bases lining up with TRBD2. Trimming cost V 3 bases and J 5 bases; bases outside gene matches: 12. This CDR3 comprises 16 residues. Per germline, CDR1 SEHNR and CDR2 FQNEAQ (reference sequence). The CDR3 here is CASSFGGEGQTETQYF. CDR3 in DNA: TGTGCCAGCAGCTTTGGGGGGGAGGGTCAGACGGAGACCCAGTACTTC. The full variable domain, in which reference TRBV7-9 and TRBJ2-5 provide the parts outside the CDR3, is DTGVSQNPRHKITKRGQNVTFRCDPISEHNRLYWYRQTLGQGPEFLTYFQNEAQLEKSRLLSDRFSAERPKGSFSTLEIQRTEQGDSAMYLCASSFGGEGQTETQYFGPGTRLLVL.

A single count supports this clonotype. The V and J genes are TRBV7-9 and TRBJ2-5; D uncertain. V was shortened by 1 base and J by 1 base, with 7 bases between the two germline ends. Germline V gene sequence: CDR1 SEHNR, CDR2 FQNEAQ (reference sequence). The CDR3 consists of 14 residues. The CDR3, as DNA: TGTGCCAGCAGCTTAGGACTCTTCCAAGAGACCCAGTACTTC. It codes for CASSLGLFQETQYF. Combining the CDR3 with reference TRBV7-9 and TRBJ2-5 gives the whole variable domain DTGVSQNPRHKITKRGQNVTFRCDPISEHNRLYWYRQTLGQGPEFLTYFQNEAQLEKSRLLSDRFSAERPKGSFSTLEIQRTEQGDSAMYLCASSLGLFQETQYFGPGTRLLVL.

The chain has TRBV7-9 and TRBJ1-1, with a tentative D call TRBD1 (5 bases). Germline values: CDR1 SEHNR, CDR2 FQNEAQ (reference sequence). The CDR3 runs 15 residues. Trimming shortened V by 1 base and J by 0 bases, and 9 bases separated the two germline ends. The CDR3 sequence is CASSLGWGMNTEAFF. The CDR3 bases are TGTGCCAGCAGCTTAGGATGGGGGATGAACACTGAAGCTTTCTTT.

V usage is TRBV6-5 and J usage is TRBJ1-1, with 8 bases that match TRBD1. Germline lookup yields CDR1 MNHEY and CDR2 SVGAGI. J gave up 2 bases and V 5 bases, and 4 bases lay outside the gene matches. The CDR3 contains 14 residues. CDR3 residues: CASSGGQANTEAFF. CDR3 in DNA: TGTGCCAGCAGTGGGGGACAGGCTAACACTGAAGCTTTCTTT.

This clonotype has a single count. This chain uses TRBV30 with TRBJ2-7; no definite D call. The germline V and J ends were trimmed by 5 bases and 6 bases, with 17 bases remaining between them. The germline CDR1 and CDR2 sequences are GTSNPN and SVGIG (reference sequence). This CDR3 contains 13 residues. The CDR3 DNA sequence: TGTGCCTGGGATACCGGCCCACCCCTCGAGCAGTACTTC. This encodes CAWDTGPPLEQYF.

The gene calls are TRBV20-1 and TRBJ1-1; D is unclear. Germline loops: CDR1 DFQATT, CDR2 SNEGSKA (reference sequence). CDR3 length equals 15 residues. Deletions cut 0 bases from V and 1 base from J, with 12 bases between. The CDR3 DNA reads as TGCAGTGCTAGAGATTATACGGAGAGGAACACTGAAGCTTTCTTT. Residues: CSARDYTERNTEAFF.

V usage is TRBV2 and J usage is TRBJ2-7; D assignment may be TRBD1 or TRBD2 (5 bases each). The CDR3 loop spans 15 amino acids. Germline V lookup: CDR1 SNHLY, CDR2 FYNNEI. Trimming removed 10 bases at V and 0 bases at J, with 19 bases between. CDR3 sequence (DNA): TGTGCCACCAGATTGGGGGTCCTTCTCTCCTACGAGCAGTACTTC. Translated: CATRLGVLLSYEQYF.

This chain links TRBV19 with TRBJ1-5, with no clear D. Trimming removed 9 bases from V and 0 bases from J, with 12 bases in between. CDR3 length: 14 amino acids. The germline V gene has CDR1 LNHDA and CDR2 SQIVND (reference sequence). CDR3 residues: CASRPQNSNQPQHF. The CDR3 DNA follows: TGTGCCAGCAGGCCCCAGAATAGCAATCAGCCCCAGCATTTT.

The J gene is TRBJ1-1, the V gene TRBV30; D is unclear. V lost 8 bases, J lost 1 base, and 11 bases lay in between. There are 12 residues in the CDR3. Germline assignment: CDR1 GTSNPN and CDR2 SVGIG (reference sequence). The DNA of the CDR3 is TGTGCCAGTCCCGGCGGGAACACTGAAGCTTTCTTT. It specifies CASPGGNTEAFF.

The CDR3 DNA reads TGTGCCAGCAGCCCCGAGGATTCCGGGACCCAGTACTTC. Translation gives CASSPEDSGTQYF. This chain connects TRBV7-9 to TRBJ2-5; D is ambiguous. In germline, CDR1 is SEHNR, CDR2 FQNEAQ (reference sequence). Trimming removed 5 bases at V and 7 bases at J, with 14 bases between. This CDR3 is 13 amino acids long.

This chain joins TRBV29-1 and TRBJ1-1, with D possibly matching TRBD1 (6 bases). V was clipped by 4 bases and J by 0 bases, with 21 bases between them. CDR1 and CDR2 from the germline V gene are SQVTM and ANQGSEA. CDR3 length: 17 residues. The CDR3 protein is CSVGGRTAIEMNTEAFF. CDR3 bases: TGCAGCGTTGGAGGAAGGACAGCTATAGAAATGAACACTGAAGCTTTCTTT. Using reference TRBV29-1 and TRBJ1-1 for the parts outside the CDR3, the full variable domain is SAVISQKPSRDICQRGTSLTIQCQVDSQVTMMFWYRQQPGQSLTLIATANQGSEATYESGFVIDKFPISRPNLTFSTLTVSNMSPEDSSIYLCSVGGRTAIEMNTEAFFGQGTRLTVV.

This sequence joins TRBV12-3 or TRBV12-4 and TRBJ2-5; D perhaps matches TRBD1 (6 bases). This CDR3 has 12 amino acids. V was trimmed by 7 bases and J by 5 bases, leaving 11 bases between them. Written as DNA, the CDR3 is TGTGCCAGCACCCTTAGGGGGGAGACCCAGTACTTC. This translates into CASTLRGETQYF.

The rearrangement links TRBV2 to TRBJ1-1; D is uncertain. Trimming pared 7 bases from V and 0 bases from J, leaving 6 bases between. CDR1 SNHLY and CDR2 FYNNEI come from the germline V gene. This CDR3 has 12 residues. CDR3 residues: CASTVLNTEAFF. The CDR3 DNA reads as TGTGCCAGCACAGTGTTGAACACTGAAGCTTTCTTT.

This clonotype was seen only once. CDR3 coding DNA: TGCGCCAGCAGCTTCGGCCCGACCAATACCTACGAGCAGTACTTC. This encodes CASSFGPTNTYEQYF. The chain combines TRBV4-1 with TRBJ2-7; D unclear. This CDR3 has 15 residues. The V end was cut by 5 bases, the J end by 2 bases, with 16 bases between. Germline CDR1 reads MGHRA; CDR2 reads YSYEKL.

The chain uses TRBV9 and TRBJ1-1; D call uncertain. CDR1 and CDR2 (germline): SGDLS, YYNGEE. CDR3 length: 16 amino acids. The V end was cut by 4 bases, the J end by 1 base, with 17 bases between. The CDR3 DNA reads TGTGCCAGCAGCCCCCAACGGCGGCAGAAGAACACTGAAGCTTTCTTT. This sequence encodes CASSPQRRQKNTEAFF.

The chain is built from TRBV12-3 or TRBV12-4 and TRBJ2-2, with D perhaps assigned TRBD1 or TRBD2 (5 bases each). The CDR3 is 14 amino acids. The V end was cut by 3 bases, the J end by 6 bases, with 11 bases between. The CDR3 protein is CASSFEGLAGELFF. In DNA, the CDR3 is TGTGCCAGCAGTTTTGAGGGGCTGGCCGGGGAGCTGTTTTTT.

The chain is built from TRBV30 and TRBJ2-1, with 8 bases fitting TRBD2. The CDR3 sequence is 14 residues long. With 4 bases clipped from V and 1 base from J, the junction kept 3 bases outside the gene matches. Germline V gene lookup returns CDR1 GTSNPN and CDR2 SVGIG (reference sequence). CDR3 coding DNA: TGTGCCTGGACCCAGCGGGAGTCCTACAATGAGCAGTTCTTC. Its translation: CAWTQRESYNEQFF. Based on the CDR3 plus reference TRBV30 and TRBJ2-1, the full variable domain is SQTIHQWPATLVQPVGSPLSLECTVEGTSNPNLYWYRQAAGRGLQLLFYSVGIGQISSEVPQNLSASRPQDRQFILSSKKLLLSDSGFYLCAWTQRESYNEQFFGPGTRLTVL.

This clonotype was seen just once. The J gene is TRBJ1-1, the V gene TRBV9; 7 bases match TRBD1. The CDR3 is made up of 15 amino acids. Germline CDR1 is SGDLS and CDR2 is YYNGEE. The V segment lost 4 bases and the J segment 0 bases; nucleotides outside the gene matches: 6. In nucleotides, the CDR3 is TGTGCCAGCAGCTCACCGACAGGGATGAACACTGAAGCTTTCTTT. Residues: CASSSPTGMNTEAFF.

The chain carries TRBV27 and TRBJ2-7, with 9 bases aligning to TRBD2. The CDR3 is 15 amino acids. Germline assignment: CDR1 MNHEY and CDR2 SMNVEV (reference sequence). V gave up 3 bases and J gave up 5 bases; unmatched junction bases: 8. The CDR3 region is CASSFLSSGIHEQYF. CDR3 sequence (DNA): TGTGCCAGCAGTTTTTTGTCTAGCGGGATCCACGAGCAGTACTTC.

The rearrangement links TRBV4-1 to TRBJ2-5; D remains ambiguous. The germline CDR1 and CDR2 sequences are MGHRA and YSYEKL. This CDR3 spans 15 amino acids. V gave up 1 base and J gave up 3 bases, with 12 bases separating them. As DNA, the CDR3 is TGCGCCAGCAGCCAAGCACGAGGAAGGGAAGAGACCCAGTACTTC. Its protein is CASSQARGREETQYF.